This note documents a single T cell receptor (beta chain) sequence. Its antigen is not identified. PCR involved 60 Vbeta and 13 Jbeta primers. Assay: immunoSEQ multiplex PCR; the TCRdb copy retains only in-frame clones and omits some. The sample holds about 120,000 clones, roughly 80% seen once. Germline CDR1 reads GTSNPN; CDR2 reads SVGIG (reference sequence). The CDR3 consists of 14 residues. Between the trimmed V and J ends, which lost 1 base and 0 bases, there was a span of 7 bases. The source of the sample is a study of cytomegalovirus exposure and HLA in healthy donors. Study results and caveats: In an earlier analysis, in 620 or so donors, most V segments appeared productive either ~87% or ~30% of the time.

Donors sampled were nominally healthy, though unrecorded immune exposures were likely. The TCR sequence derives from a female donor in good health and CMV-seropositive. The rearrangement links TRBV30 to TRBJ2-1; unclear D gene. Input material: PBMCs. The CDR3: CAWSASTSYNEQFF. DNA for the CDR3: TGTGCCTGGAGTGCTAGTACCTCCTACAATGAGCAGTTCTTC.